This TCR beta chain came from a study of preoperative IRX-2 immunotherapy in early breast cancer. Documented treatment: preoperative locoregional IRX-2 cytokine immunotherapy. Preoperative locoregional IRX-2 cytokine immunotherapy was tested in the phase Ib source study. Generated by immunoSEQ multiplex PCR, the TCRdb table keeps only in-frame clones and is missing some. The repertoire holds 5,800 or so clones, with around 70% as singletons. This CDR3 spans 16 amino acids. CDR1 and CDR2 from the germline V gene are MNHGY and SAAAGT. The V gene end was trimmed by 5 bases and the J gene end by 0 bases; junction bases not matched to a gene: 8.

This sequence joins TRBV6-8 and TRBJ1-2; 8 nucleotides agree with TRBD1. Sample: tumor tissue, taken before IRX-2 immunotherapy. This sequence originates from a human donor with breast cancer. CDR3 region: CASSQGTGKANYGYTF. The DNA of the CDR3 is TGTGCCAGCAGTCAAGGGACAGGCAAAGCTAACTATGGCTACACCTTC.